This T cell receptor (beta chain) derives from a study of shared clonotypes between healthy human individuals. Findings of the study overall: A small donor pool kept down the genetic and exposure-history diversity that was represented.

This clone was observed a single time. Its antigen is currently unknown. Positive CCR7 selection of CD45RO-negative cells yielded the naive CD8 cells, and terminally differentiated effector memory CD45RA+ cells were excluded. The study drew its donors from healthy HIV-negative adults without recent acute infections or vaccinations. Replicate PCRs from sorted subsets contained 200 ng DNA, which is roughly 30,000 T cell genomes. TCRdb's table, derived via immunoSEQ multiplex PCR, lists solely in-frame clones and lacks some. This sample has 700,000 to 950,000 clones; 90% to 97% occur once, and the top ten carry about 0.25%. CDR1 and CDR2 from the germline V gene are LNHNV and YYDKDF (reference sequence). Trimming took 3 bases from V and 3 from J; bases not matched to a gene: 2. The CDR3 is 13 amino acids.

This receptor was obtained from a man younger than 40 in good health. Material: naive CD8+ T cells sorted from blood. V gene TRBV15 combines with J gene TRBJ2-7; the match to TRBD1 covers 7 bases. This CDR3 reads CATSSRGNYEQYF. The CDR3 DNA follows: TGTGCCACCAGCAGCAGGGGGAACTACGAGCAGTACTTC.